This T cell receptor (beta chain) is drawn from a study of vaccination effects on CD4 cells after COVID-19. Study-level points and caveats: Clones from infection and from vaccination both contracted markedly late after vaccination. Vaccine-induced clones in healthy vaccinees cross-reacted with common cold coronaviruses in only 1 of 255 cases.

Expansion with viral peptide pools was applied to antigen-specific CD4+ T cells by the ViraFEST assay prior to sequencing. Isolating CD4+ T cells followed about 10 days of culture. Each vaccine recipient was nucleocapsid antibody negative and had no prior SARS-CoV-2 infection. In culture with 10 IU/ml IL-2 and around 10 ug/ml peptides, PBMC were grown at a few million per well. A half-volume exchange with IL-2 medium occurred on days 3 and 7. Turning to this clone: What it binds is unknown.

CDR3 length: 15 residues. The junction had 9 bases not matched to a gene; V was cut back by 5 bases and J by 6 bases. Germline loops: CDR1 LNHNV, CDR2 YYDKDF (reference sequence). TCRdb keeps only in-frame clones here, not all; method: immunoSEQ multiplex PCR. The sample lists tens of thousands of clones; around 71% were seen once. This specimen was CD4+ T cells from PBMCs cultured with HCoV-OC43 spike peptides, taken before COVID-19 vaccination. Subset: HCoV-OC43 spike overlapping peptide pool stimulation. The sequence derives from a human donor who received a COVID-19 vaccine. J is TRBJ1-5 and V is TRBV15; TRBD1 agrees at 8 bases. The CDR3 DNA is TGTGCCACCAGCTCCCGTAAGACAGGGGCTCAGCCCCAGCATTTT. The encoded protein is CATSSRKTGAQPQHF.